A selection of T cell receptor beta chains follows, all from one sample in a study of cytomegalovirus exposure and HLA in healthy donors. Data came from immunoSEQ multiplex PCR; TCRdb stores just in-frame clones and leaves some out. The sample consists of about 180,000 clones, around nine tenths of them appearing once. The material sequenced was PBMCs. These receptors originate from a young man in good health and CMV-seropositive. The CDR3 runs from the conserved cysteine through the conserved F or W. D genes are given only for firm matches. Clone size appears in some rows only: once, few, many, or a class for an expanded clone.

clone size: -
D gene: -
V gene: TRBV7-9
J gene: TRBJ1-1
CDR3 DNA: TGTGCCAGCAGCTTTGGACAGATGGCTGAAGCTTTCTTT
CDR3 protein: CASSFGQMAEAFF

clone size: -
D gene: TRBD2
V gene: TRBV5-6
J gene: TRBJ2-1
CDR3 DNA: TGTGCCAGCAGCTTGGGGACTAGCGGCCCGGGGGGCAATGAGCAGTTCTTC
CDR3 protein: CASSLGTSGPGGNEQFF

clone size: -
D gene: TRBD1
V gene: TRBV19
J gene: TRBJ1-1
CDR3 DNA: TGTGCCAGTAGCTCTCTCTTGGGGACAGGGTTCACTGAAGCTTTCTTT
CDR3 protein: CASSSLLGTGFTEAFF

clone size: -
D gene: -
V gene: TRBV11-2
J gene: TRBJ1-2
CDR3 DNA: TGTGCCAGCAGCTCGAACAGGGTGAGCTACACCTTC
CDR3 protein: CASSSNRVSYTF

clone size: -
D gene: -
V gene: TRBV27
J gene: TRBJ2-1
CDR3 DNA: TGTGCCAGTTATACAGCTAGCCATGAGCAGTTCTTC
CDR3 protein: CASYTASHEQFF

clone size: -
D gene: TRBD2
V gene: TRBV7-2
J gene: TRBJ2-1
CDR3 DNA: TGTGCCAGCAGCTCGACCGGACTAGCGGGAGGGCCAACGCAGTTCTTC
CDR3 protein: CASSSTGLAGGPTQFF

clone size: -
D gene: -
V gene: TRBV5-5
J gene: TRBJ1-2
CDR3 DNA: TGTGCCAGCAGCCCCCTTGGTCGGTATGGCTACACCTTC
CDR3 protein: CASSPLGRYGYTF

clone size: once
D gene: -
V gene: TRBV2
J gene: TRBJ2-6
CDR3 DNA: TGTGCCAGCAGCCCGGAGGGTTTTGGGGCCAACGTCCTGACTTTC
CDR3 protein: CASSPEGFGANVLTF

clone size: -
D gene: TRBD1
V gene: TRBV5-6
J gene: TRBJ2-3
CDR3 DNA: TGTGCCAGCAGCTCCGGACAGGGAATTAAGGGAGATACGCAGTATTTT
CDR3 protein: CASSSGQGIKGDTQYF

clone size: -
D gene: TRBD1
V gene: TRBV5-5
J gene: TRBJ2-5
CDR3 DNA: TGTGCCAGCAGCTGGACAGGGGCGTCGATCCTAGAGACCCAGTACTTC
CDR3 protein: CASSWTGASILETQYF

clone size: -
D gene: TRBD2
V gene: TRBV28
J gene: TRBJ2-7
CDR3 DNA: TGTGCCAGCAGTCCCCCAGCGGGAGTTGCCTACGAGCAGTACTTC
CDR3 protein: CASSPPAGVAYEQYF

clone size: -
D gene: -
V gene: TRBV5-1
J gene: TRBJ1-4
CDR3 DNA: TGCGCCAGCAGCTTGGAGTTCGAGGCAGGGGAAGCTAATGAAAAACTGTTTTTT
CDR3 protein: CASSLEFEAGEANEKLFF

clone size: -
D gene: -
V gene: TRBV5-1
J gene: TRBJ2-5
CDR3 DNA: TGCGCCAGCAGCTTGGCCGAAGGGACTCAACTAGAGACCCAGTACTTC
CDR3 protein: CASSLAEGTQLETQYF

clone size: once
D gene: -
V gene: TRBV5-5
J gene: TRBJ1-2
CDR3 DNA: TGTGCCAGCAGCTTGGCCGGCAGGGTGGAAGGCTACACCTTC
CDR3 protein: CASSLAGRVEGYTF

clone size: -
D gene: TRBD1
V gene: TRBV4-3
J gene: TRBJ2-6
CDR3 DNA: TGCGCCAGCAGCCAAAAGTACAGGGGGGAAGGCTCTGGGGCCAACGTCCTGACTTTC
CDR3 protein: CASSQKYRGEGSGANVLTF

clone size: -
D gene: -
V gene: TRBV11-2
J gene: TRBJ2-1
CDR3 DNA: TGTGCCAGCAGCCTCCTTAATGAGCAGTTCTTC
CDR3 protein: CASSLLNEQFF

clone size: -
D gene: -
V gene: TRBV5-7
J gene: TRBJ2-7
CDR3 DNA: TGTGCCAGCAGCCGCGGGTCCGCCTACGAGCAGTACTTC
CDR3 protein: CASSRGSAYEQYF

clone size: -
D gene: -
V gene: TRBV14
J gene: TRBJ1-1
CDR3 DNA: TGTGCCAGCAGCCCGACAGCGAACACTGAAGCTTTCTTT
CDR3 protein: CASSPTANTEAFF

clone size: -
D gene: -
V gene: TRBV4-1
J gene: TRBJ1-2
CDR3 DNA: TGCGCCAGCAGCCAAGATGAGGTTTTTGCTGGCTACACCTTC
CDR3 protein: CASSQDEVFAGYTF

clone size: -
D gene: -
V gene: TRBV29-1
J gene: TRBJ2-5
CDR3 DNA: TGCAGCGTTGAGGGGGGACAGCAAGAGACCCAGTACTTC
CDR3 protein: CSVEGGQQETQYF

clone size: -
D gene: TRBD1
V gene: TRBV18
J gene: TRBJ1-5
CDR3 DNA: TGTGCCAGCTCGCGGGGACAGTTCAATCAGCCCCAGCATTTT
CDR3 protein: CASSRGQFNQPQHF

clone size: -
D gene: -
V gene: TRBV7-6
J gene: TRBJ1-5
CDR3 DNA: TGTGCCAGCAGCGAAGGGGGACCAAGTCAGCCCCAGCATTTT
CDR3 protein: CASSEGGPSQPQHF